Listed below are T cell receptor beta chains from one sample, sequenced in a study of blood T cells in healthy people across ages. TCRdb re-analysed the 5' RACE reads in MiXCR, keeping a single row per CDR3 protein. The top ten hold roughly a fifth of the sample, which has approximately 820,000 distinct CDR3 sequences, under 45% seen once. Sample: blood. The receptors derive from a man between 60 and 70 years old in good health. Each CDR3 is given with its conserved first and last residue. The D gene is left open where the match is weak. Expanded clones are given a class, and other clones once, few, many or no size at all.

D gene	V gene	J gene	clone size	CDR3 DNA	CDR3 protein
NA	TRBV2	TRBJ2-6	once	TGTGCCAGCACCCGACAGTCTGGGGCCAACGTCCTGACTTTC	CASTRQSGANVLTF
NA	TRBV6-1	TRBJ2-1	NA	TGTGCCAGCAGTGAAGGTGTTAGCGGCTACAATGAGCAGTTCTTC	CASSEGVSGYNEQFF
NA	TRBV20-1	TRBJ2-6	few	TGCAGTGCTAGCCCGGACCGTATTGGGGCCAACGTCCTGACTTTC	CSASPDRIGANVLTF
TRBD2	TRBV4-3	TRBJ2-5	NA	TGCGCCAGCAGCCCCATAGCGGGGGGGAAAGAGACCCAGTACTTC	CASSPIAGGKETQYF
TRBD2	TRBV4-3	TRBJ2-1	NA	TGCGCCAGCAGCCAAGTTCTTGGCGGGGGGATCTCCTACAATGAGCAGTTCTTC	CASSQVLGGGISYNEQFF
TRBD2	TRBV20-1	TRBJ2-7	NA	TGCAGTGCTAAGAGGAATCTAGCGGGAGCCTACGAGCAGTACTTC	CSAKRNLAGAYEQYF
NA	TRBV18	TRBJ2-5	few	TGTGCCAGCTCACCGCTATCGGGGGCCCTTACGGAGGGGACCCAGTACTTC	CASSPLSGALTEGTQYF
NA	TRBV6-2/TRBV6-3	TRBJ2-1	NA	TGTGCCAGCAGTTACTCGAAAGAGGGGCAGTTCTTC	CASSYSKEGQFF
TRBD1	TRBV12-3/TRBV12-4	TRBJ2-7	few	TGTGCCAGCAAAAGGACAGGGGTCGGCGAGCAGTACTTC	CASKRTGVGEQYF
TRBD1	TRBV20-1	TRBJ1-1	NA	TGCAGTGCTAGCTCCGGGACAGGGATGAACACTGAAGCTTTCTTT	CSASSGTGMNTEAFF
TRBD1	TRBV11-2	TRBJ2-5	NA	TGTGCCAGCAGCTTAGATCCGAGGGGGCCGATGGAGGAGACCCAGTACTTC	CASSLDPRGPMEETQYF
NA	TRBV6-6	TRBJ2-7	few	TGTGCCAGCGGGAGCAGGGAGACCTACGAGCAGTACTTC	CASGSRETYEQYF
NA	TRBV6-5	TRBJ2-1	few	TGTGCCAGCGGACCCGCGCACGGGGTAAACAATGAGCAGTTCTTC	CASGPAHGVNNEQFF
NA	TRBV7-7	TRBJ1-2	NA	TGTGCTAGCAGCTTAAAGGTGGCGGAACAGGGAACCACTAACTATGGCTACACCTTC	CASSLKVAEQGTTNYGYTF
TRBD1	TRBV6-5	TRBJ1-2	few	TGTGCCAGCAGTTTGACAGGGGGCGCGGGAGGCTACACCTTC	CASSLTGGAGGYTF
NA	TRBV4-1	TRBJ2-7	NA	TGCGCCAGCAGCCAAGCATGGGTCCAAGCCTACGAGCAGTACTTC	CASSQAWVQAYEQYF
NA	TRBV3-1	TRBJ2-1	NA	TGTGCCAGCAGCCAAGATCTGGCCCAGACGCGGTTCTTC	CASSQDLAQTRFF
TRBD1	TRBV7-8	TRBJ1-1	NA	TGTGCCAGCAGCTTAGTTGACAGGGGTTACACTGAAGCTTTCTTT	CASSLVDRGYTEAFF
NA	TRBV6-9	TRBJ2-5	NA	TGTGCCAGCAGCACCGGTCGAGACGGCCAAGAGACCCAGTACTTC	CASSTGRDGQETQYF
TRBD1	TRBV2	TRBJ1-4	few	TGTGCCAGCAGCCATTGGGGGGACAGGCAAGCAACTAATGAAAAACTGTTTTTT	CASSHWGDRQATNEKLFF
NA	TRBV10-3	TRBJ2-7	NA	TGTGCCATCAGCCGGTCACCGAGATCTGGCGAGCAGTACTTC	CAISRSPRSGEQYF
NA	TRBV6-2/TRBV6-3	TRBJ2-5	NA	TGTGCCAGCAGTCCGAACGGTCTAGCCGAGCAAGAGACCCAGTACTTC	CASSPNGLAEQETQYF
NA	TRBV9	TRBJ2-7	NA	TGTGCCAGCAGCGTAGCTCTTGGGGCGGCTGAGCAGTACTTC	CASSVALGAAEQYF
TRBD1	TRBV4-3	TRBJ1-6	few	TGCGCCAGCAGCCAAGAGACAGGGTCTTCAGGTTCACCCCTCCACTTT	CASSQETGSSGSPLHF
TRBD2	TRBV20-1	TRBJ2-7	NA	TGCAGTGCTAATAAGGCGGGGGGCCTTAATGAGCAGTACTTC	CSANKAGGLNEQYF
NA	TRBV15	TRBJ1-2	few	TGTGCCACCAGCAGGGATGAAGTCTATGGCTACACCTTC	CATSRDEVYGYTF
NA	TRBV20-1	TRBJ1-3	few	TGCAGTGCTGCAGGGCTCTCTGGAAACACCATATATTTT	CSAAGLSGNTIYF
TRBD1	TRBV5-1	TRBJ2-1	NA	TGCGCCAGCAGCTGGGGGACAGGGGGCACAGGCTCCTACAATGAGCAGTTCTTC	CASSWGTGGTGSYNEQFF
TRBD1	TRBV6-2/TRBV6-3	TRBJ2-1	NA	TGTGCCAGCAGTGACAGGGGGCTATACAATGAGCAGTTCTTC	CASSDRGLYNEQFF
TRBD2	TRBV6-2/TRBV6-3	TRBJ2-1	NA	TGTGCCAGCAGTTACTCGCTAGCGGGGCCATACAATGAGCAGTTCTTC	CASSYSLAGPYNEQFF
NA	TRBV20-1	TRBJ2-3	few	TGCAGTGCTGAGATAGCGAGAACAGATACGCAGTATTTT	CSAEIARTDTQYF
TRBD2	TRBV20-1	TRBJ2-5	NA	TGCAGTGCTAGCAGCGGGGGGCCTCAAGAGACCCAGTACTTC	CSASSGGPQETQYF
TRBD2	TRBV27	TRBJ2-3	NA	TGTGCCAGCAGTTTATGGCTAGCGGGGGGGCCGAATACGCAGTATTTT	CASSLWLAGGPNTQYF
TRBD2	TRBV6-2/TRBV6-3	TRBJ2-1	NA	TGTGCCAGCAGTTCGCGGGGGGACTCCTACAATGAGCAGTTCTTC	CASSSRGDSYNEQFF
NA	TRBV12-3/TRBV12-4	TRBJ2-3	NA	TGTGCCGTACGCCGGGGCTTCGGCACAGATGCGCAGTATTTT	CAVRRGFGTDAQYF
NA	TRBV6-1	TRBJ2-7	NA	TGTGCCAGCAGTGAAGGGACAATGTACGAGCAGTACTTC	CASSEGTMYEQYF
NA	TRBV27	TRBJ2-7	NA	TGTGCCAGCAGCTCGCCGACTTCCTACGAGCAGTACTTC	CASSSPTSYEQYF
TRBD2	TRBV9	TRBJ2-7	few	TGTGCCAGCAGCGTTAGCGGGGGGGCAGGGTACGAGCAGTACTTC	CASSVSGGAGYEQYF
NA	TRBV7-8	TRBJ2-7	NA	TGTGCCAGCAGCTTTGAGGTGGGGTCCGGCGAGCAGTACTTC	CASSFEVGSGEQYF
NA	TRBV29-1	TRBJ2-3	NA	TGCAGCGCCGCCGGGGGTACATATCACACAGATACGCAGTATTTT	CSAAGGTYHTDTQYF
NA	TRBV5-1	TRBJ2-1	NA	TGCGCCAGCAGCTTGTGGGGGGCGCAGGGCAATGAGCAGTTCTTC	CASSLWGAQGNEQFF
TRBD2	TRBV7-9	TRBJ2-5	NA	TGTGCCAGCAGCTTATTTTCTGGACTAGCGGGGGGACCCTACAATGAGCAGTACTTC	CASSLFSGLAGGPYNEQYF
TRBD2	TRBV27	TRBJ2-3	NA	TGTGCCAGCAGGACTTATTGGACTAGCGGGGGGTCAGATACGCAGTATTTT	CASRTYWTSGGSDTQYF
NA	TRBV14	TRBJ2-7	many	TGTGCCAGCAGCCAAGGATACTTCAGGGGCGAGCAGTACTTC	CASSQGYFRGEQYF
TRBD1	TRBV6-2/TRBV6-3	TRBJ2-7	few	TGTGCCAGCAGTTACGGACAGGGGGCCGTATACGAGCAGTACTTC	CASSYGQGAVYEQYF